This T cell receptor beta chain was documented in a study of blood T cell repertoires in COVID-19. Study-level information: Samples taken during acute and convalescent COVID-19 were collected in the United States, Italy and Spain. Sources were T cells, B-cell-depleted T cells, or PBMCs; the material itself was cDNA or gDNA.

Germline trimming cut 1 base from V and 6 bases from J; bases unmatched to any gene: 4. The CDR3 runs to 16 residues. Germline V gene sequence: CDR1 KGHSH, CDR2 LQKENI. During active infection, Seattle patients enrolled and were then monitored through disease. Methods used by the authors: Amplifying reference gene primers gave estimates of nucleated cell counts. Repertoires were generated with immunoSEQ multiplex PCR, while TCRdb's copy carries only in-frame clones and drops some. That table supplies the V and J calls and clone size; D and trimming were determined from the DNA. The table includes around 480,000 clones, approximately 88% detected once.

The chain combines TRBV18 with TRBJ1-6, with 9 bases matching TRBD1. The source material was peripheral blood. The receptor was isolated from a woman aged 50 to 60 with COVID-19, enrolled during active disease. The CDR3: CASSPQATGGNSPLHF. CDR3 DNA sequence: TGTGCCAGCTCACCACAGGCGACAGGGGGTAATTCACCCCTCCACTTT.